One and the same sample provided the 16 T cell receptor beta chains below, sequenced in a study of T cell repertoires in cytomegalovirus infection. MiXCR, applied by TCRdb to the reads, yields one record per CDR3 protein. This sample has under 350,000 distinct CDR3 sequences; about 8.8% occur once, and the top ten carry less than 3%. The source material was PBMCs. The receptors come from a human donor in good health (CMV status not recorded). Some clones in this sample may be carry-over from other donors' samples.

This clonotype was counted many times. This chain uses TRBV28 with TRBJ2-7; 11 nucleotides agree with TRBD2. Germline trimming cut 4 bases from V and 4 bases from J; bases unmatched to any gene: 9. The germline CDR1 and CDR2 sequences are MDHEN and SYDVKM. The CDR3 extends over 16 amino acids. In DNA, the CDR3 is TGTGCCAGCAGTTCAATAGCGGGGGGGGAAGCATACGAGCAGTACGTC. Translated: CASSSIAGGEAYEQYV.

This clonotype was observed at least ten times. V and J are TRBV7-2 and TRBJ2-1, with a tentative D call TRBD2 (5 bases). Germline values: CDR1 SGHTA, CDR2 FQGNSA. This CDR3 has 13 residues. The germline V and J ends were trimmed by 5 bases and 4 bases, with 9 bases remaining between them. CDR3 protein: CASSNRTYNEQFF. The CDR3 bases are TGTGCCAGCAGCAACCGGACTTACAATGAGCAGTTCTTC. Full variable domain (remainder filled in from reference TRBV7-2 and TRBJ2-1): GAGVSQSPSNKVTEKGKDVELRCDPISGHTALYWYRQSLGQGLEFLIYFQGNSAPDKSGLPSDRFSAERTGGSVSTLTIQRTQQEDSAVYLCASSNRTYNEQFFGPGTRLTVL.

This clonotype was counted many times. The chain combines TRBV5-4 with TRBJ1-5; no reliable D call. Trimming pared 0 bases from V and 6 bases from J, leaving 7 bases between. The CDR3 contains 13 residues. Per germline, CDR1 SGHNT and CDR2 YYREEE (reference sequence). The CDR3 bases are TGTGCCAGCAGCTTGGACAGCGCTCAGCCCCAGCATTTT. Amino acid sequence: CASSLDSAQPQHF.

This clonotype has just one count. The rearrangement joins TRBV15 to TRBJ1-1; D is possibly TRBD1 (6 bases). The CDR3 totals 15 residues. V lost 4 bases and J lost 4, with 16 bases in between. In germline, CDR1 is LNHNV, CDR2 YYDKDF (reference sequence). The CDR3 here is CATSTRQVGGTEAFF. CDR3 in DNA: TGTGCCACCAGCACCCGACAGGTTGGCGGCACTGAAGCTTTCTTT.

The chain combines TRBV20-1 with TRBJ1-2, with 8 bases matching TRBD1. V shed 4 bases and J 3 bases; nucleotides not matched to a gene: 1. Germline V lookup: CDR1 DFQATT, CDR2 SNEGSKA (reference sequence). The CDR3 runs to 12 residues. The CDR3 DNA sequence: TGCAGTGCTACAGGGGGCTACTATGGCTACACCTTC. This sequence encodes CSATGGYYGYTF.

This clonotype was counted at least ten times. The genes are TRBV10-1 and TRBJ1-1, with D perhaps matching TRBD1 (6 bases). Germline assignment: CDR1 WNHNN and CDR2 SYGVQD (reference sequence). The CDR3 runs to 14 residues. With 5 bases removed from V and 1 base from J, the gap between germline ends came to 11 bases. The CDR3 loop is CASSPGHKNTEAFF. CDR3 nucleotide sequence: TGCGCCAGCAGTCCGGGACATAAGAACACTGAAGCTTTCTTT.

This clonotype showed up many times. V usage is TRBV7-2 and J usage is TRBJ1-2, with D unresolved. CDR1 is SGHTA, CDR2 FQGNSA, per germline. V was shortened by 6 bases and J by 2 bases, with 10 bases between the two germline ends. The CDR3 loop spans 13 amino acids. CDR3 protein: CASSQQSNYGYTF. The CDR3 DNA sequence: TGTGCCAGCAGTCAACAATCGAACTATGGCTACACCTTC.

The J gene is TRBJ2-5, the V gene TRBV29-1; no reliable D call. The CDR3 is 14 amino acids. Between the trimmed V and J ends, which lost 7 bases and 0 bases, there was a span of 15 bases. Germline CDR1 is SQVTM and CDR2 is ANQGSEA. The CDR3 DNA follows: TGCAGCGCCCGGGTAAAGAGAAACCAAGAGACCCAGTACTTC. Its protein product is CSARVKRNQETQYF.

This clonotype was seen at least ten times. This chain joins TRBV20-1 and TRBJ2-2, with a weak D call TRBD1 (6 bases). The germline V and J ends were trimmed by 6 bases and 7 bases, with 18 bases remaining between them. CDR3 length: 14 residues. Germline CDR1 DFQATT, CDR2 SNEGSKA (reference sequence). CDR3 loop: CSAGRGRLGGELFF. The DNA of the CDR3 is TGCAGTGCCGGCAGGGGTAGGCTAGGCGGGGAGCTGTTTTTT.

This clonotype was picked up many times. The chain couples TRBV28 to TRBJ1-4, with D unresolved. The CDR3 extends over 15 amino acids. The V gene lost 6 bases and the J gene lost 8 bases, with 19 bases spanning the gap. Germline V gene data show CDR1 as MDHEN and CDR2 as SYDVKM. This CDR3 is CASSAVEVRKEKLFF. The DNA of the CDR3 is TGTGCCAGCAGCGCCGTCGAGGTTCGGAAGGAAAAACTGTTTTTT.

This clonotype was recorded at least ten times. This chain links TRBV28 with TRBJ1-5; 8 bases align to TRBD1. The junction had 7 bases not matched to a gene; V was cut back by 2 bases and J by 10 bases. The CDR3 covers 14 residues. Germline CDR1 reads MDHEN; CDR2 reads SYDVKM. CDR3 amino acids: CASSLDHRGGPQHF. The CDR3 bases are TGTGCCAGCAGTTTAGATCACAGGGGGGGACCCCAGCATTTT.

Ten or more counts support this clonotype. This chain joins TRBV28 and TRBJ1-1; unclear D gene. CDR1 and CDR2 (germline): MDHEN, SYDVKM. The CDR3 has 13 residues. The V and J ends lost 6 bases and 4 bases respectively, with 12 bases between them. CDR3 nucleotides: TGTGCCAGCAGCCTTAGGGAGGGCACTGAAGCTTTCTTT. It is translated as CASSLREGTEAFF. The variable domain in full, with the rest retrieved from reference TRBV28 and TRBJ1-1, is DVKVTQSSRYLVKRTGEKVFLECVQDMDHENMFWYRQDPGLGLRLIYFSYDVKMKEKGDIPEGYSVSREKKERFSLILESASTNQTSMYLCASSLREGTEAFFGQGTRLTVV.

In its sample, this clonotype was seen a few times. The chain's CDR3 is CSAKPGQKANTEAFF. CDR3 sequence (DNA): TGCAGTGCTAAACCGGGACAGAAAGCAAACACTGAAGCTTTCTTT. The chain joins TRBV20-1 to TRBJ1-1; TRBD1 matches at 7 bases. Per the germline V gene, CDR1 is DFQATT and CDR2 is SNEGSKA (reference sequence). V lost 4 bases, J lost 2 bases, and 10 bases stayed unmatched. The CDR3 is 15 amino acids.

The rearrangement links TRBV2 to TRBJ1-1; D is ambiguous. This CDR3 is built from 12 residues. V lost 7 bases to trimming and J lost 11 bases, with 17 bases between them. Germline V gene sequence: CDR1 SNHLY, CDR2 FYNNEI. CDR3 sequence: CASKEVREEAFF. As DNA, the CDR3 is TGTGCCAGCAAGGAAGTAAGGGAGGAGGCTTTCTTT.

This clonotype has at least ten counts. The chain carries TRBV28 and TRBJ1-2, with 7 bases matching TRBD1. The CDR3 has 17 amino acids. Germline CDR1 reads MDHEN; CDR2 reads SYDVKM. V lost 6 bases and J lost 2; bases outside the gene matches: 15. The DNA of the CDR3 is TGTGCCAGCAGCAACACGCGGACAGGAGTATTCAACTATGGCTACACCTTC. It is translated as CASSNTRTGVFNYGYTF.

The rearrangement uses TRBV14 and TRBJ2-1, with 9 positions matching TRBD2. The CDR3 sequence is 18 residues long. The J segment lost 2 bases and the V segment lost 0 bases, leaving 8 bases of the junction unmatched. Germline V gives CDR1 SGHDN, CDR2 FVKESK. The CDR3 DNA reads as TGTGCCAGCAGCCAAGATCGAGGTAGCGGGGGCCCCTACAATGAGCAGTTCTTC. Translated: CASSQDRGSGGPYNEQFF.